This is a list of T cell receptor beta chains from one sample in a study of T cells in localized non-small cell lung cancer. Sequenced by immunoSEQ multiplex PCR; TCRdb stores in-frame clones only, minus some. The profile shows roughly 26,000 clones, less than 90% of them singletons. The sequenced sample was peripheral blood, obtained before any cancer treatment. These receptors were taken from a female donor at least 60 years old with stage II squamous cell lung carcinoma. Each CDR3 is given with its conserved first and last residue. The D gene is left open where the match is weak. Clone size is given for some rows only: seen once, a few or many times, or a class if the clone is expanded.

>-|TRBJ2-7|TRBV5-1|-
CASSLTATSSYEQYF
TGCGCCAGCAGCTTGACAGCCACGAGCTCCTACGAGCAGTACTTC
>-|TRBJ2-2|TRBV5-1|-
CASSEGGQAIMGELFF
TGCGCCAGCAGCGAGGGAGGTCAGGCTATAATGGGGGAGCTGTTTTTT
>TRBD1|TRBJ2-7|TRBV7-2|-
CASSPGQGNSYEQYF
TGTGCCAGCAGCCCCGGACAGGGTAACTCCTACGAGCAGTACTTC
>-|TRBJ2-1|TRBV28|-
CASSLTGPTYNEQFF
TGTGCCAGCAGTTTAACTGGGCCGACCTACAATGAGCAGTTCTTC
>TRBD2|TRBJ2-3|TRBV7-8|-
CASSLALAGKDTQYF
TGTGCCAGCAGCTTAGCCCTAGCGGGAAAAGATACGCAGTATTTT
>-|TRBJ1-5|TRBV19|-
CASSIRGLGRDQPQHF
TGTGCCAGTAGTATACGGGGTCTGGGGAGGGATCAGCCCCAGCATTTT
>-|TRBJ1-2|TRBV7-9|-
CASSLDSYGYTF
TGTGCCAGCAGCTTAGACAGCTATGGCTACACCTTC
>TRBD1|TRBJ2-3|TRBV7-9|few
CASSSRTGGEDTQYF
TGTGCCAGCAGCTCCCGGACAGGGGGCGAAGATACGCAGTATTTT
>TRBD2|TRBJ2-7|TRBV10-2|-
CASSAGTSGRKNEQYF
TGCGCCAGCAGTGCCGGGACTAGCGGGAGGAAAAACGAGCAGTACTTC
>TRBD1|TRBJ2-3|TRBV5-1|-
CASSLHGTGGDTQYF
TGCGCCAGCAGCTTGCATGGGACAGGAGGAGATACGCAGTATTTT
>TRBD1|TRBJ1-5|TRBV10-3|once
CAISEGQGHQPQHF
TGTGCCATCAGTGAGGGACAGGGACATCAGCCCCAGCATTTT
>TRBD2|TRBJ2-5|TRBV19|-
CASSFPGLAGDRETQYF
TGTGCCAGTAGTTTTCCCGGACTAGCGGGGGATCGAGAGACCCAGTACTTC
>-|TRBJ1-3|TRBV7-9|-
CASSLWRAPGNTIYF
TGTGCCAGCAGCTTATGGAGGGCCCCTGGAAACACCATATATTTT
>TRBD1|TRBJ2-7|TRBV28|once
CASSSSRDRGLSSYEQYF
TGTGCCAGCAGCTCCTCCCGGGACAGGGGGTTAAGCTCCTACGAGCAGTACTTC
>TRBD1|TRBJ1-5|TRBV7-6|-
CASSSTGTGTQPQHF
TGTGCCAGCAGCTCCACCGGGACAGGGACTCAGCCCCAGCATTTT
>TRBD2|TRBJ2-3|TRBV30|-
CAWKGKRLAGGPTDTQYF
TGTGCCTGGAAAGGAAAGAGACTAGCGGGAGGGCCAACAGATACGCAGTATTTT
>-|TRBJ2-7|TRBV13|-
CASSLGRQPYEQYF
TGTGCCAGCAGCTTGGGACGGCAACCCTACGAGCAGTACTTC
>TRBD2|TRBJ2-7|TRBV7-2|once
CASSSMARTLGGEQYF
TGTGCCAGCAGCTCCATGGCGCGGACTTTGGGAGGGGAGCAGTACTTC
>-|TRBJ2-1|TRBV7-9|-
CASSLDSAGWVNEQFF
TGTGCCAGCAGCTTAGATTCGGCGGGGTGGGTCAATGAGCAGTTCTTC
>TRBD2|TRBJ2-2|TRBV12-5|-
CASGPTSGKVTGELFF
TGTGCTAGTGGTCCGACTAGCGGGAAAGTCACCGGGGAGCTGTTTTTT
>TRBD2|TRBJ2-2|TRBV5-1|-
CASSLAGTSTGELFF
TGCGCCAGCAGCTTGGCAGGGACTAGCACCGGGGAGCTGTTTTTT
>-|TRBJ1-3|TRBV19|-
CASSLDVSSGNTIYF
TGTGCCAGTAGTCTGGACGTAAGCTCTGGAAACACCATATATTTT
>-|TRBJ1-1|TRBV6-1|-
CASQGQGITNTEAFF
TGTGCCAGCCAAGGGCAGGGAATCACGAACACTGAAGCTTTCTTT